This record covers a single T cell receptor (beta chain). No antigen is known for it. This sample stems from a study of cytomegalovirus exposure and HLA in healthy donors. Study overall: Findings of an earlier analysis included about 100 million unique TCR beta sequences from roughly 190 million T cells.

The germline CDR1 and CDR2 sequences are SQVTM and ANQGSEA. Trimming stripped 0 bases from V and 3 bases from J, with 14 bases between. The CDR3 spans 15 residues. General study points: Equally common other TCR beta chains were less clonally expanded than HLA-associated ones, a later analysis found. Rarity held for most TCR sequences, but there were some public TCRs that occurred in many donors.

13 Jbeta primers and 60 Vbeta primers were used for the PCR. Produced via immunoSEQ multiplex PCR; TCRdb's table is partial and in-frame only. The sample's table shows around 140,000 clones. Sequenced input: PBMCs. This TCR was recovered from a male donor in good health and CMV-seronegative. The V and J genes are TRBV29-1 and TRBJ1-2; D is possibly TRBD1 (5 bases). For the CDR3, the DNA is TGCAGCGTTGAAGATCCCAGGGAGGCGCACTATGGCTACACCTTC. Amino acids: CSVEDPREAHYGYTF.